This TCR beta chain was captured by sequencing in a study of OX40 agonist ivuxolimab in advanced cancers. Whole-study context: At 0.01 to 10 mg/kg, ivuxolimab was administered intravenously to patients every 2 weeks.

TCRdb's table, derived via immunoSEQ multiplex PCR, lists solely in-frame clones and lacks some. Among approximately 50,000 clones, 88% were seen once, and the ten largest hold approximately 0.8%. V shed 2 bases and J shed 1 base, with 5 bases lying between them. The CDR3 sequence is 13 residues long. Germline V gene sequence: CDR1 MDHEN, CDR2 SYDVKM. As to this clone: Other DNA sequences in the sample encode the same CDR3.

The sequence was obtained from an adult with an advanced solid tumor such as melanoma, head and neck, liver or kidney cancer. The chain has TRBV28 and TRBJ1-1; D is ambiguous. The sample consisted of CD4+ or CD8+ T cells sorted from blood, taken in a trial of the OX40 agonist ivuxolimab. The CDR3 sequence is CASSLRPNTEAFF. The CDR3 bases are TGTGCCAGCAGTTTACGACCGAACACTGAAGCTTTCTTT.